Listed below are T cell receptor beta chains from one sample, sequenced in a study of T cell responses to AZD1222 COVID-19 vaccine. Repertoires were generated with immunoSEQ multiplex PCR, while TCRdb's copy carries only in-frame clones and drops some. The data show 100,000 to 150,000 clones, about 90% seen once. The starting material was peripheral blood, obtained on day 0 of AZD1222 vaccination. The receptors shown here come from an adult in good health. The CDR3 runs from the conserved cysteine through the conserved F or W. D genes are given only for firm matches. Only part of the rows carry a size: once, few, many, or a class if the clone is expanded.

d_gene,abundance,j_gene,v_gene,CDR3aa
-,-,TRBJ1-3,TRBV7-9,CASSPRAGPGNTIYF
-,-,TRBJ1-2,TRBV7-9,CASSRGTTGRHGYTF
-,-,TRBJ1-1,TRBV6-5,CASSYSIAVSEAFF
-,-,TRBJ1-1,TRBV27,CASSPPGLLTEAFF
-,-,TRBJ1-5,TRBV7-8,CASSPGGSRGNQPQHF
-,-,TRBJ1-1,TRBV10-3,CASTGMNTEAFF
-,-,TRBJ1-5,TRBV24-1,CATSDRSGGNQPQHF
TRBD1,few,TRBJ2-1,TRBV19,CASRDRGRENEQFF
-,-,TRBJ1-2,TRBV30,CAWGTYSRGYTF
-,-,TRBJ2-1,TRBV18,CASSTLPPPGLTYNEQFF
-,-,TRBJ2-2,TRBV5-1,CASSSFGNTGELFF
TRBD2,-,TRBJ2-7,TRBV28,CASSAPGGLGEQYF
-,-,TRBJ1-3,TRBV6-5,CASARGNTIYF
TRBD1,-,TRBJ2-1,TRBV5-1,CASSPGTGRVNEQFF
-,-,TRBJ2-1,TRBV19,CASSDGIYNEQFF
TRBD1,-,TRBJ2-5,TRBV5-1,CASSPAGTGEETQYF
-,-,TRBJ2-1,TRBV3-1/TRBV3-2,CASSHPDLASQGLRFF
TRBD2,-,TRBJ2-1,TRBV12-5,CASGLVLWSPSGGAEQFF
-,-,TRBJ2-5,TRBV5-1,CASSLETLALETQYF
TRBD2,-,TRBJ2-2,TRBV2,CASSEGSGGNTGELFF
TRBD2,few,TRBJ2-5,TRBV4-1,CASSQLAGVETQYF
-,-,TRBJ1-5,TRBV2,CASSDTYNQPQHF
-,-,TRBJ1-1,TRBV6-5,CASSYSAGVNTEAFF
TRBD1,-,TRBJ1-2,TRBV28,CASRSGTGANYGYTF
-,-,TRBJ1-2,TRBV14,CASSQDLNRVNYGYTF
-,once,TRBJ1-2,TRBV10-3,CAISEWGAKTNYGYTF
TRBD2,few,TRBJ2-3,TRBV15,CATSREKSAGGTDTQYF
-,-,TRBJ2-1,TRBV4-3,CASSQDLWEPYNEQFF
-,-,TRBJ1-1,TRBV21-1,CASSKDGTEAFF
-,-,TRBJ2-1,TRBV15,CATSRPPKAGGSYNEQFF
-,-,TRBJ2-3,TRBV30,CAWTPGMLFGTDTQYF
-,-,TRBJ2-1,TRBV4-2,CASSQFGAHENEQFF
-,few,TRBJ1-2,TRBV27,CASSSRNTNYGYTF
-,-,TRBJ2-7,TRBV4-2,CASSLQGYEQYF
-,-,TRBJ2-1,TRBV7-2,CASRHTGSSDEQFF
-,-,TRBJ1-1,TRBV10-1,CASRRTANTEAFF
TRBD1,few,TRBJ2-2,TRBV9,CASSDRGSWGTGELFF
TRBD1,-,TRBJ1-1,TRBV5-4,CASSYPGQGATITFF
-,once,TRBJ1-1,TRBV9,CASSVDGHTEAFF
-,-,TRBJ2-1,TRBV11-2,CASSRRLAIGNEQFF
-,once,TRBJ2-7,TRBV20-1,CSAADAYEQYF
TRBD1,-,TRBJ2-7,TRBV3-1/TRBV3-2,CASSRDSIPSYEQYF
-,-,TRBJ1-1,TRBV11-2,CASSFRQSTGNTEAFF
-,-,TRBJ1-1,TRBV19,CASSPYTRAEAFF
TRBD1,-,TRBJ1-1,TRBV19,CASSTRTGGSHLGAFF
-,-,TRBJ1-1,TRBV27,CASFTLNTEAFF
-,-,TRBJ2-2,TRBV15,CATSRDLAGDGELFF
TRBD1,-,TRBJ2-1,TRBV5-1,CASSLAVPGQTRPNNEQFF
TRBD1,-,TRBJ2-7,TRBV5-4,CAARDREGSKNEQYF